This record covers a single T cell receptor (beta chain). Its antigen remains unknown. The sample belongs to a study of beta chain features in type 1 diabetes. Study overall: Patients did not differ from healthy donors in age, gender or cell yield.

Investigators reverse transcribed all isolated RNA, so they sequenced expressed TCRB transcripts. The data were produced by immunoSEQ multiplex PCR, yet TCRdb's version contains in-frame clones alone and is incomplete. The sample holds over 25,000 clones, less than 70% seen once. Germline CDR1 reads SEHNR; CDR2 reads FQNEAQ (reference sequence). Losses at the gene ends were 4 bases for V and 1 base for J; bases not matched to a gene: 2. This CDR3 is built from 15 residues. Whole-study findings and limits: At VDJ recombination sites, type 1 diabetes patients had fewer insertions and more deleted nucleotides. The naive, central memory and Treg TCRB repertoires showed an apparent similarity that was greater among patients than among healthy donors. Moderately but significantly shorter TCRB CDR3s were found in Type 1 diabetes patients in all four CD4+ subsets.

The chain has TRBV7-9 and TRBJ2-3; 10 positions agree with TRBD2. This clonotype was sampled from a woman aged 18 to 35 with type 1 diabetes. Sequences were obtained from Tregs from blood. The CDR3 spells CASSSGTSGTDTQYF. The DNA of the CDR3 is TGTGCCAGCAGCTCGGGGACTAGCGGCACAGATACGCAGTATTTT.